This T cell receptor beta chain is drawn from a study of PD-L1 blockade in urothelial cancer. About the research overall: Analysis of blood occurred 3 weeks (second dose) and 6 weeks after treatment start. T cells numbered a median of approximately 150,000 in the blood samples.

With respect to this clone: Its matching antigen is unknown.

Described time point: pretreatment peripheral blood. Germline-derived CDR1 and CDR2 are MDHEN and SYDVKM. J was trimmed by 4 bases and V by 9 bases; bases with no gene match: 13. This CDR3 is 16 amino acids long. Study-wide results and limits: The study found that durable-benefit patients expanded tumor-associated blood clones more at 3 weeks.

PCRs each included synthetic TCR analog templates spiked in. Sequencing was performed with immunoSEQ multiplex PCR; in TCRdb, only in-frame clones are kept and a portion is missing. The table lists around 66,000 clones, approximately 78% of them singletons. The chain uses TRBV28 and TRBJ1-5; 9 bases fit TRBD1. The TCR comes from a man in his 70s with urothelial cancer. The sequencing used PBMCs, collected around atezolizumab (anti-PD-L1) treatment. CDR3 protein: CASTDRDRDPNQPQHF. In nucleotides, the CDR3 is TGTGCCAGTACTGACCGGGACAGGGATCCGAATCAGCCCCAGCATTTT.